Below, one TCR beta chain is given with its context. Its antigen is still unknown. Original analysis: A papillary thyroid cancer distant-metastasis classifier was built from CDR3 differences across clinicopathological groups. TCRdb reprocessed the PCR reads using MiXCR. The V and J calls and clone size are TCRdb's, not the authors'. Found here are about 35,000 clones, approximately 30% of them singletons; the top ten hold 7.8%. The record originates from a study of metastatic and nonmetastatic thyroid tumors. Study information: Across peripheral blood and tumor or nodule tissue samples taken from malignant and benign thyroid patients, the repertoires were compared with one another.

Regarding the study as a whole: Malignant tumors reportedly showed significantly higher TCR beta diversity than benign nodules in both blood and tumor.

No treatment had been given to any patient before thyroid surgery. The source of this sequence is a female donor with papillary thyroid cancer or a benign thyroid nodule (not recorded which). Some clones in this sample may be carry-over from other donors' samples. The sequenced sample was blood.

In DNA, the CDR3 is TGTGCCACCAGTGACCACCTACAGGCGATGAACACCGGGGAGCTGTTTTTT. It is translated as CATSDHLQAMNTGELFF. The rearrangement joins TRBV24-1 to TRBJ2-2; the D gene is possibly TRBD1 (5 bases). CDR3 size: 17 residues. The ends were cut back, 4 bases at V and 1 base at J, with 15 bases in the middle. The germline gives CDR1 KGHDR, CDR2 SFDVKD.